The 13 T cell receptor beta chains listed next were all sequenced from one sample in a study of blood T cell repertoires in COVID-19. Repertoires were generated with immunoSEQ multiplex PCR, while TCRdb's copy carries only in-frame clones and drops some. The table includes 130,000 or so clones, roughly three quarters detected once. Source material: peripheral blood. These receptors all come from a woman in her seventies with acute or convalescent COVID-19.

This clone was counted a single time. CDR3 nucleotides: TGCGCCAGCAGCTTGGAAGGGGAAAGCAATCAGCCCCAGCATTTT. Protein product: CASSLEGESNQPQHF. The chain joins TRBV5-1 to TRBJ1-5; D possibly corresponds to TRBD1 (5 bases). Germline values: CDR1 SGHRS, CDR2 YFSETQ. Trimming left V 0 bases short and J 1 base short, with 8 bases between. The CDR3 contains 15 residues.

The rearrangement joins TRBV2 to TRBJ2-7, with TRBD1 matching over 11 bases. CDR3 length: 14 residues. The germline V gene has CDR1 SNHLY and CDR2 FYNNEI. The J segment lost 4 bases and the V segment lost 4 bases, leaving 3 bases of the junction unmatched. The CDR3 is CASSGTGGLYEQYF. The CDR3 coding sequence is TGTGCCAGCAGTGGGACAGGGGGCTTATACGAGCAGTACTTC.

V and J are TRBV5-8 and TRBJ1-5; D is uncertain. Germline V lookup: CDR1 SGHTS, CDR2 YDEGEE. V gave up 1 base and J gave up 3 bases, with 11 bases separating them. The CDR3 loop spans 15 amino acids. This CDR3 is CASSLKGGVNQPQHF. The CDR3 coding sequence is TGTGCCAGCAGCTTGAAGGGAGGCGTCAATCAGCCCCAGCATTTT.

The genes are TRBV30 and TRBJ1-3; 7 bases align to TRBD1. V dropped 3 bases and J dropped 0; count of bases not matched to a gene: 5. The CDR3 runs to 15 residues. Germline CDR1 reads GTSNPN; CDR2 reads SVGIG (reference sequence). CDR3 DNA sequence: TGTGCCTGGAGGAGGGGGCAGAGCTCTGGAAACACCATATATTTT. Its protein product is CAWRRGQSSGNTIYF.

Written as DNA, the CDR3 is TGTGCCAGCAGTAACGGGGAGACTATTAGTAAAGAGACCCAGTACTTC. It encodes CASSNGETISKETQYF. V gene TRBV9 combines with J gene TRBJ2-5; a weak D match, TRBD2 (5 bases). The CDR3 sequence is 16 residues long. The V end lost 5 bases, the J end lost 3 bases, and 20 bases lay between the germline ends. From germline, CDR1 is SGDLS and CDR2 YYNGEE.

This clone has a single count. V is TRBV12-5 and J is TRBJ1-4; D might be TRBD1 (5 bases). The CDR3 is 15 amino acids. From germline, CDR1 is LGHNT and CDR2 FRNRAP. Trimming pared 1 base from V and 10 bases from J, leaving 16 bases between. The CDR3 here is CASGLEVAGRGKLFF. CDR3 DNA: TGTGCTAGTGGTTTGGAAGTTGCGGGGCGCGGAAAACTGTTTTTT. The full variable domain, completed using reference TRBV12-5 and TRBJ1-4, is DARVTQTPRHKVTEMGQEVTMRCQPILGHNTVFWYRQTMMQGLELLAYFRNRAPLDDSGMPKDRFSAEMPDATLATLKIQPSEPRDSAVYFCASGLEVAGRGKLFFGSGTQLSVL.

The chain recombines TRBV11-2 with TRBJ2-3; 15 bases are shared with TRBD2. There are 17 residues in the CDR3. The V and J ends lost 4 bases and 5 bases, in that order; junction bases with no gene match: 7. The germline V gene encodes CDR1 SGHAT and CDR2 FQNNGV. The CDR3 reads CASSSRTSGRALDTQYF. The CDR3 DNA sequence: TGTGCCAGCAGCTCCCGGACTAGCGGGAGGGCCCTAGATACGCAGTATTTT.

The gene calls are TRBV25-1 and TRBJ1-4, with a weak D call TRBD1 (6 bases). Deletions cut 4 bases from V and 3 bases from J, with 15 bases between. CDR1 MGHDK and CDR2 SYGVNS come from the germline V gene. The CDR3 spans 16 residues. The CDR3 bases are TGTGCCAGCAGTGGTGGACAGACGACTGCTAATGAAAAACTGTTTTTT. This translates into CASSGGQTTANEKLFF.

V usage is TRBV28 and J usage is TRBJ2-1; 9 bases are a match to TRBD2. V lost 4 bases, J lost 10 bases, and 11 bases stayed unmatched. This CDR3 spans 15 amino acids. Germline V gene sequence: CDR1 MDHEN, CDR2 SYDVKM. In nucleotides, the CDR3 is TGTGCCAGCAGTTCCGTAGCGGGAGCTGCCCGGGAGCAGTTCTTC. Amino acid sequence: CASSSVAGAAREQFF.

This clone was seen more than once but under ten times. V usage is TRBV18 and J usage is TRBJ2-2, with 7 bases matching TRBD1. The ends lost 5 bases at V and 0 bases at J; junction bases unmatched: 9. CDR1 and CDR2 (germline): KGHSH, LQKENI. The CDR3 is 17 amino acids. For the CDR3, the DNA is TGTGCCAGCTCATCATCTCGGACAGGTGCGAACACCGGGGAGCTGTTTTTT. This codes for CASSSSRTGANTGELFF.

This clone was seen only once. J is TRBJ1-4 and V is TRBV19; the match to TRBD1 covers 8 bases. Germline-derived CDR1 and CDR2 are LNHDA and SQIVND (reference sequence). V trimming: 5 bases; J trimming: 3 bases; junction bases outside the gene matches: 2. The CDR3 sequence is 14 residues long. The CDR3 here is CASSLRGPNEKLFF. CDR3 nucleotide sequence: TGTGCCAGTAGTCTCAGGGGGCCTAATGAAAAACTGTTTTTT.

This clone showed up just once. The chain is built from TRBV29-1 and TRBJ2-3; 7 bases match TRBD2. The CDR3 is 13 amino acids. V lost 7 bases to trimming and J lost 0 bases; unmatched junction nucleotides: 4. Per the germline V gene, CDR1 is SQVTM and CDR2 is ANQGSEA. In nucleotides, the CDR3 is TGCAGCGCCGAGCGGGGCAGCACAGATACGCAGTATTTT. It yields the protein CSAERGSTDTQYF.

The CDR3 DNA is TGTGCCAGCAGCTTAGGCACGGACATAAGCTCCTACAATGAGCAGTTCTTC. Amino acid sequence: CASSLGTDISSYNEQFF. The V and J genes are TRBV5-4 and TRBJ2-1; D perhaps matches TRBD1 (5 bases). Germline CDR1 SGHNT, CDR2 YYREEE (reference sequence). This CDR3 is 17 amino acids long. V shed 2 bases and J shed 0 bases, with 15 bases lying between them.